This passage covers 17 T cell receptor beta chains from one sample sequenced in a study of CD4 T cells in relation to SARS-CoV-2 and coronaviruses. Libraries were prepared by immunoSEQ multiplex PCR; TCRdb keeps only in-frame clonotypes and omits some of them. The data show 35,000 to 45,000 clones, with 75% to 90% seen just once and roughly 1.2% held by the top ten. Their antigens remain unidentified. Sequencing was performed on naive CD4+ T cells from PBMCs, cultured in vitro. Subset denoted: naive CD4+ T cells isolated by negative enrichment. All receptors derive from an adult with COVID-19.

The chain employs TRBV2 and TRBJ1-1, with D hard to call. This CDR3 comprises 14 residues. Per the germline V gene, CDR1 is SNHLY and CDR2 is FYNNEI. V was pared by 4 bases and J by 7 bases, with 16 bases between. The CDR3 sequence: CASSGYRSGSEAFF. For the CDR3, the DNA is TGTGCCAGCAGTGGTTACCGATCCGGTAGTGAAGCTTTCTTT.

V usage is TRBV5-1 and J usage is TRBJ2-5; D not resolved. CDR1 and CDR2 from the germline V gene are SGHRS and YFSETQ. The CDR3 loop spans 17 amino acids. The ends were cut back, 1 base at V and 3 bases at J, with 19 bases in the middle. The CDR3 protein is CASSLSRGSMGKETQYF. CDR3 nucleotide sequence: TGCGCCAGCAGCTTGTCCAGAGGATCCATGGGAAAAGAGACCCAGTACTTC.

The chain has TRBV11-2 and TRBJ2-2; possible D gene TRBD2, 5 bases. From germline, CDR1 is SGHAT and CDR2 FQNNGV. Trimming stripped 3 bases from V and 2 bases from J, with 13 bases between. This CDR3 is built from 16 residues. The CDR3 nucleotides read TGTGCCAGCAGCTTCTCCTCCGGGATAAACACCGGGGAGCTGTTTTTT. This gives the protein CASSFSSGINTGELFF.

The gene calls are TRBV7-3 and TRBJ2-6; D ambiguous. Between the trimmed V and J ends, which lost 1 base and 4 bases, there was a span of 11 bases. The germline V gene has CDR1 SGHTA and CDR2 FQGTGA. The CDR3 covers 16 residues. Here the CDR3 reads CASSLIEASGANVLTF. The CDR3 DNA follows: TGTGCCAGCAGCTTAATAGAGGCCTCAGGGGCCAACGTCCTGACTTTC. Drawing the rest from reference TRBV7-3 and TRBJ2-6, the complete variable domain is GAGVSQTPSNKVTEKGKYVELRCDPISGHTALYWYRQSLGQGPEFLIYFQGTGAADDSGLPNDRFFAVRPEGSVSTLKIQRTERGDSAVYLCASSLIEASGANVLTFGAGSRLTVL.

This clone has a single count. The chain has TRBV4-2 and TRBJ2-3, with 8 bases matching TRBD2. The CDR3 spans 14 residues. V shed 3 bases, J shed 4 bases, and the junction held 3 bases outside the gene matches. CDR1 and CDR2 from the germline V gene are LGHNA and YNFKEQ. The CDR3 nucleotides are TGTGCCAGCAGCCACAATAGCGGGGCAGATACGCAGTATTTT. It specifies CASSHNSGADTQYF.

This chain connects TRBV19 to TRBJ1-4; D call uncertain. The CDR3 has 15 amino acids. Germline lookup yields CDR1 LNHDA and CDR2 SQIVND (reference sequence). Trimming took off 3 bases at V and 0 bases at J, with 8 bases between the two ends. The CDR3 sequence is CASSMSGTTNEKLFF. The DNA for the CDR3 is TGTGCCAGTAGTATGTCCGGGACAACTAATGAAAAACTGTTTTTT.

CDR3 region: CASSVRGLSYNEQFF. In DNA, the CDR3 is TGTGCCAGCAGCGTTCGCGGCCTCTCCTACAATGAGCAGTTCTTC. The rearrangement links TRBV9 to TRBJ2-1; no reliable D call. V was clipped by 2 bases and J by 0 bases, with 9 bases between them. The CDR3 runs 15 residues. Germline-derived CDR1 and CDR2 are SGDLS and YYNGEE.

The J gene is TRBJ1-3, the V gene TRBV18, with D hard to call. Germline CDR1 is KGHSH and CDR2 is LQKENI. CDR3 length: 15 amino acids. Trimming removed 3 bases at V and 0 bases at J, with 9 bases between. Here the CDR3 DNA reads TGTGCCAGCTCACCCTCCAGCAGCTCTGGAAACACCATATATTTT. It is translated as CASSPSSSSGNTIYF.

This rearrangement joins TRBV19 to TRBJ2-7; D possibly corresponds to TRBD1 (5 bases). This CDR3 is built from 13 residues. In germline, CDR1 is LNHDA, CDR2 SQIVND (reference sequence). Trimming cost V 5 bases and J 3 bases, with 11 bases left between them. The CDR3 DNA reads TGTGCCAGTAGTTCCGGCAGGGACTACGAGCAGTACTTC. It codes for CASSSGRDYEQYF.

This clone appeared a single time. The V call is TRBV18, the J call TRBJ2-2, with D tentatively TRBD1 or TRBD2 (5 bases each). Germline values: CDR1 KGHSH, CDR2 LQKENI. Trimming took off 6 bases at V and 1 base at J, with 21 bases between the two ends. CDR3 length: 18 amino acids. CDR3 in amino acids: CASSLWASGLMNTGELFF. The DNA for the CDR3 is TGTGCCAGCTCGCTGTGGGCCTCGGGGCTTATGAACACCGGGGAGCTGTTTTTT.

The genes are TRBV5-1 and TRBJ2-1, with D unresolved. There are 13 residues in the CDR3. V was clipped by 4 bases and J by 15 bases, with 20 bases between them. From germline, CDR1 is SGHRS and CDR2 YFSETQ. The CDR3 loop reads CASSHDPHDVLFF. CDR3 in DNA: TGCGCCAGCAGCCACGACCCGCATGACGTTCTGTTCTTC. The entire variable domain, with the rest obtained from reference TRBV5-1 and TRBJ2-1, is as follows: KAGVTQTPRYLIKTRGQQVTLSCSPISGHRSVSWYQQTPGQGLQFLFEYFSETQRNKGNFPGRFSGRQFSNSRSEMNVSTLELGDSALYLCASSHDPHDVLFFGPGTRLTVL.

This chain uses TRBV6-2 or TRBV6-3 with TRBJ2-1; 8 nucleotides line up with TRBD2. The CDR3 loop spans 16 amino acids. The V and J ends lost 5 bases and 3 bases, in that order; junction bases with no gene match: 9. Germline V gene lookup returns CDR1 MNHEY and CDR2 SVGEGT. The CDR3 here is CASSLSRLAIYNEQFF. The CDR3 DNA reads TGTGCCAGCAGTCTATCCCGACTAGCGATCTACAATGAGCAGTTCTTC.

The chain combines TRBV6-5 with TRBJ1-2; 7 nucleotides line up with TRBD1. CDR1 and CDR2 from the germline V gene are MNHEY and SVGAGI. The CDR3 extends over 13 amino acids. Trimming removed 5 bases from V and 8 bases from J; junction bases left unmatched: 8. CDR3 sequence reads: CASSTTGPRGYTF. The CDR3 DNA reads as TGTGCCAGCAGTACGACAGGGCCAAGGGGCTACACCTTC.

This chain joins TRBV14 and TRBJ2-7, with D possibly TRBD1 on 6 matching bases. From germline, CDR1 is SGHDN and CDR2 FVKESK. This CDR3 is 13 amino acids long. Trimming took off 0 bases at V and 7 bases at J, with 10 bases between the two ends. CDR3 in DNA: TGTGCCAGCAGCCAAGATCTGAGGGGGGAGCAGTACTTC. This translates into CASSQDLRGEQYF. Based on the CDR3 plus reference TRBV14 and TRBJ2-7, the full variable domain is EAGVTQFPSHSVIEKGQTVTLRCDPISGHDNLYWYRRVMGKEIKFLLHFVKESKQDESGMPNNRFLAERTGGTYSTLKVQPAELEDSGVYFCASSQDLRGEQYFGPGTRLTVT.

The V and J genes are TRBV6-5 and TRBJ1-5; D uncertain. Trimming took off 5 bases at V and 7 bases at J, with 15 bases between the two ends. The germline CDR1 and CDR2 sequences are MNHEY and SVGAGI. The CDR3 totals 14 residues. CDR3 nucleotides: TGTGCCAGCAGTCCGGGGTTGGGAGGCCAGCCCCAGCATTTT. Translated, it gives CASSPGLGGQPQHF.

The V call is TRBV14, the J call TRBJ2-1; 8 bases agree with TRBD1. CDR1 is SGHDN and CDR2 is FVKESK in the germline V gene. J lost 0 bases, V lost 0 bases, and 7 bases had no gene match. CDR3 size: 18 residues. The CDR3 nucleotides read TGTGCCAGCAGCCAAGATCGGGGGACAGGCAGCTCCTACAATGAGCAGTTCTTC. Translation gives CASSQDRGTGSSYNEQFF.

The V gene is TRBV30, the J gene TRBJ2-7, with D hard to call. V lost 0 bases, J lost 2 bases, and 14 bases lay in between. The CDR3 runs 15 residues. Per germline, CDR1 GTSNPN and CDR2 SVGIG (reference sequence). In DNA form, the CDR3 reads TGTGCCTGGAGTGTAATCCCCAGCGCCGCCTACGAGCAGTACTTC. It specifies CAWSVIPSAAYEQYF. Full variable domain (missing parts from reference TRBV30 and TRBJ2-7): SQTIHQWPATLVQPVGSPLSLECTVEGTSNPNLYWYRQAAGRGLQLLFYSVGIGQISSEVPQNLSASRPQDRQFILSSKKLLLSDSGFYLCAWSVIPSAAYEQYFGPGTRLTVT.